The clone carrying this T cell receptor (beta chain) was seen once. Its antigen is unknown. This record comes from a study of T cell responses to AZD1222 COVID-19 vaccine. Study-wide context: Both about-4-week and about-12-week second-dose recipients were combined.

Profiling relied on immunoSEQ multiplex PCR, and the TCRdb table lists in-frame clones only, not all of them. This table has 100,000 to 130,000 clones, 70% to 90% appearing once. Points from the study as a whole: When two AZD1222 doses had been given, Spike-specific TCR breadth and depth rose. Repertoires were obtained only post-peak T cell response. Females outnumbered males among donors, who were mostly white British; clonal diversity was possibly underestimated.

This clonotype originated in an adult in good health. The specimen was peripheral blood, collected on day 0 of AZD1222 vaccination.

CDR3 bases: TGTGCCAGCAGCTTAGAAGAAAGACCCTACGAGCAGTACTTC. The encoded protein is CASSLEERPYEQYF. The J gene is TRBJ2-7, the V gene TRBV11-3; D gene uncertain. Per the germline V gene, CDR1 is SGHNT and CDR2 is YENEEA. This CDR3 is 14 amino acids long. With 0 bases removed from V and 2 bases from J, the gap between germline ends came to 8 bases.